This TCR beta chain was identified in a study of PD-1 blockade in mismatch repair-deficient tumors. In the study overall: Enrolled about 2012-2016, patients had progressing, pretreated mismatch repair-deficient cancers of more than ten types.

Data came from immunoSEQ multiplex PCR; TCRdb stores just in-frame clones and leaves some out. The table records tens of thousands of clones, more than 65% of them present only once. This clone was observed a few times. This CDR3 spans 12 amino acids. V shed 6 bases and J shed 3 bases, with 9 bases lying between them. The germline gives CDR1 SEHNR, CDR2 FQNEAQ (reference sequence). This chain joins TRBV7-9 and TRBJ2-7, with D perhaps matching TRBD2 (5 bases). The sequence derives from an adult with mismatch repair-deficient cancer. Sequencing was performed on peripheral blood, taken 12 weeks after starting pembrolizumab. CDR3 in amino acids: CASRGLHYEQYF. The CDR3 DNA follows: TGTGCCAGCAGAGGACTCCACTACGAGCAGTACTTC.